Listed here are 8 T cell receptor beta chains from one sample, sequenced in a study of T cells in Graves' hyperthyroidism and ophthalmopathy. Amplified TCR beta CDR3 regions derived from RNA transcripts. With the HTBI primer set, the TCR CDR3 went through a first round of RT-PCR. TCRdb reprocessed the multiplex PCR reads with MiXCR, giving one entry per CDR3 protein. The sample includes around 300,000 distinct CDR3 sequences, 20% to 25% of them seen just once. Sequenced sample: blood. The receptors here all came from a man aged 25 to 45 with Graves' ophthalmopathy.

This chain joins TRBV20-1 and TRBJ2-3, with 8 bases fitting TRBD2. Germline CDR1 and CDR2: DFQATT and SNEGSKA (reference sequence). The trim removed 0 bases at V and 3 bases at J, leaving 5 bases unmatched. The CDR3 runs to 15 residues. CDR3 sequence reads: CSARDAREVTDTQYF. DNA for the CDR3: TGCAGTGCTAGAGATGCGCGGGAGGTTACAGATACGCAGTATTTT.

This clonotype was counted many times. The rearrangement links TRBV6-1 to TRBJ1-6; weak D call: TRBD1 (5 bases). Looked up from germline, CDR1 is MNHNS and CDR2 is SASEGT. The CDR3 sequence is 15 residues long. Trimming shortened V by 8 bases and J by 0 bases, and 11 bases separated the two germline ends. CDR3 sequence (DNA): TGTGCCAGCCGGAGGGACGACTCCTATAATTCACCCCTCCACTTT. Translating it yields CASRRDDSYNSPLHF.

The chain carries TRBV6-2 or TRBV6-3 and TRBJ2-2, with 9 bases fitting TRBD1. The CDR3 is 16 amino acids. Trimming at V came to 2 bases and at J to 4 bases, leaving 5 bases not matched to a gene. CDR1 is MNHEY, CDR2 SVGEGT, per germline. The CDR3: CASSYPGQGGTGELFF. Written as DNA, the CDR3 is TGTGCCAGCAGTTACCCGGGACAGGGCGGCACCGGGGAGCTGTTTTTT.

The V gene is TRBV15, the J gene TRBJ2-5; weak D call: TRBD2 (5 bases). From germline, CDR1 is LNHNV and CDR2 YYDKDF (reference sequence). CDR3 length: 13 residues. V was clipped by 0 bases and J by 7 bases, with 9 bases between them. The CDR3 sequence: CATSRDRGWTQYF. CDR3 sequence (DNA): TGTGCCACCAGCAGAGATCGGGGTTGGACCCAGTACTTC.

The rearrangement uses TRBV24-1 and TRBJ1-5; TRBD1 aligns across 7 bases. Germline values: CDR1 KGHDR, CDR2 SFDVKD. Trimming at V came to 0 bases and at J to 3 bases, leaving 13 bases not matched to a gene. There are 19 residues in the CDR3. The CDR3 spells CATSDLREVGQRDNQPQHF. The CDR3 coding sequence is TGTGCCACCAGTGATTTGCGAGAGGTGGGACAGAGAGACAATCAGCCCCAGCATTTT.

The sample holds many counts of this clonotype. V and J are TRBV28 and TRBJ2-1; possibly TRBD2 for D (5 bases). V shed 5 bases and J shed 3 bases, with 11 bases lying between them. CDR1 and CDR2 from the germline V gene are MDHEN and SYDVKM. CDR3 size: 14 residues. The CDR3 sequence: CASSPWSGYNEQFF. In DNA, the CDR3 is TGTGCCAGCAGTCCGTGGAGCGGCTACAATGAGCAGTTCTTC.

The V gene is TRBV20-1, the J gene TRBJ2-7; possible D gene TRBD2, 5 bases. The CDR3 contains 12 residues. Trimming took off 3 bases at V and 6 bases at J, with 12 bases between the two ends. Germline V gives CDR1 DFQATT, CDR2 SNEGSKA (reference sequence). The chain's CDR3 is CSARAGRLEQYF. The DNA of the CDR3 is TGCAGTGCTAGGGCGGGTCGGCTCGAGCAGTACTTC.

This rearrangement joins TRBV27 to TRBJ2-3; 10 positions agree with TRBD1. The germline V gene encodes CDR1 MNHEY and CDR2 SMNVEV (reference sequence). With 8 bases clipped from V and 6 bases from J, the junction kept 8 bases outside the gene matches. The CDR3 has 14 residues. In DNA form, the CDR3 reads TGTGCCAGCCGCCGGGACAGGGGTTATGATACGCAGTATTTT. Its translation is CASRRDRGYDTQYF.